Shown below are 30 T cell receptor beta chains from a single sample sequenced in a study of regulatory T cells in long-lasting Graves disease. The time point: persistent/refractory GD, antithyroid drugs over 5 years with positive TRAb. RNA isolated from PBMCs was used to make the TCR library. To make TCR beta libraries, researchers used iRepertoire HTBI primers and Arm-PCR of CDR3 regions. TCRdb passed the multiplex PCR reads through MiXCR, listing each CDR3 protein once. The table includes roughly 500,000 distinct CDR3 sequences, 22% detected once. The source material was peripheral blood mononuclear cells (PBMCs), sampled when the disease was refractory, from a patient treated with antithyroid drugs. These receptors all stem from a female donor with Graves disease.

V usage is TRBV28 and J usage is TRBJ2-5; D may be TRBD2 (6 bases). Germline V CDR1 and CDR2: MDHEN, SYDVKM. The CDR3 has 14 residues. Trimming pared 5 bases from V and 4 bases from J, leaving 14 bases between. CDR3 protein: CASSGSRRGETQYF. CDR3 nucleotides: TGTGCCAGCAGTGGGTCGAGGCGGGGAGAGACCCAGTACTTC.

This clonotype was counted between two and nine times. This sequence joins TRBV11-2 and TRBJ2-7; 10 bases agree with TRBD1. V lost 5 bases and J lost 3; bases outside the gene matches: 7. The CDR3 totals 15 residues. Per the germline V gene, CDR1 is SGHAT and CDR2 is FQNNGV. In nucleotides, the CDR3 is TGTGCCAGCAGCCCGACAGGGGGCATACGCTACGAGCAGTACTTC. This codes for CASSPTGGIRYEQYF.

The chain couples TRBV3-1 to TRBJ2-2, with D perhaps matching TRBD2 (6 bases). V was shortened by 6 bases and J by 5 bases, with 13 bases between the two germline ends. There are 14 residues in the CDR3. Germline-derived CDR1 and CDR2 are LGHDT and YNNKEL (reference sequence). The chain's CDR3 is CASRDAGGTGELFF. The CDR3 DNA reads TGTGCCAGCAGAGACGCCGGGGGTACCGGGGAGCTGTTTTTT. Combining the CDR3 with reference TRBV3-1 and TRBJ2-2 gives the whole variable domain DTAVSQTPKYLVTQMGNDKSIKCEQNLGHDTMYWYKQDSKKFLKIMFSYNNKELIINETVPNRFSPKSPDKAHLNLHINSLELGDSAVYFCASRDAGGTGELFFGEGSRLTVL.

This clonotype was seen ten or more times. V is TRBV28 and J is TRBJ2-7; possibly TRBD1 or TRBD2 for D (5 bases each). Looked up from germline, CDR1 is MDHEN and CDR2 is SYDVKM. The CDR3 has 14 residues. Trimming removed 5 bases at V and 3 bases at J, with 14 bases between. The CDR3 coding sequence is TGTGCCAGCAGTCCGGGACCGTATCTCTACGAGCAGTACTTC. Translating it yields CASSPGPYLYEQYF.

This clonotype was counted a few times. The chain links TRBV29-1 to TRBJ2-7; TRBD1 matches 11 bases. Germline loops: CDR1 SQVTM, CDR2 ANQGSEA. This CDR3 is built from 13 residues. V dropped 4 bases and J dropped 6; count of bases not matched to a gene: 5. Here the CDR3 DNA reads TGCAGCGTTGCGGGACAGGGGGATCTCGAGCAGTACTTC. Translation: CSVAGQGDLEQYF.

The genes are TRBV3-1 and TRBJ2-3; D gene ambiguous. The CDR3 spans 16 residues. Germline assignment: CDR1 LGHDT and CDR2 YNNKEL (reference sequence). V was trimmed by 0 bases and J by 0 bases, leaving 10 bases between them. The CDR3 DNA reads TGTGCCAGCAGCCAAGAGTCGGACGCTAGCACAGATACGCAGTATTTT. Protein product: CASSQESDASTDTQYF.

This chain joins TRBV4-3 and TRBJ1-4, with TRBD1 matching over 9 bases. CDR1 LGHNA and CDR2 YSLEER come from the germline V gene. The V segment lost 4 bases and the J segment 8 bases; nucleotides outside the gene matches: 8. This CDR3 has 15 amino acids. The CDR3 region has the DNA TGCGCCAGCAGCCGCCTAGGGACAGGGAACGAAAAACTGTTTTTT. The encoded protein is CASSRLGTGNEKLFF.

This clonotype was seen many times. The chain combines TRBV20-1 with TRBJ2-7; unclear D gene. CDR3 length: 12 amino acids. Trimming left V 2 bases short and J 3 bases short, with 8 bases between. Germline loops: CDR1 DFQATT, CDR2 SNEGSKA (reference sequence). CDR3 sequence reads: CSARRTDYEQYF. The CDR3 DNA reads as TGCAGTGCTAGAAGGACCGACTACGAGCAGTACTTC.

This clonotype was seen a handful of times. V and J are TRBV25-1 and TRBJ2-2; no reliable D call. CDR1 and CDR2 (germline): MGHDK, SYGVNS. The CDR3 contains 13 residues. V lost 4 bases to trimming and J lost 4 bases, with 7 bases between them. CDR3 DNA: TGTGCCAGCAGTGTAGGGATCACCGGGGAGCTGTTTTTT. It specifies CASSVGITGELFF.

The rearrangement joins TRBV27 to TRBJ2-6, with D perhaps being TRBD1 or TRBD2 (5 bases each). The CDR3 runs 17 residues. V lost 4 bases, J lost 1 base, and 14 bases lay in between. Germline CDR1 reads MNHEY; CDR2 reads SMNVEV (reference sequence). In DNA, the CDR3 is TGTGCCAGCAGTTCGGGACGGGGTATATCTGGGGCCAACGTCCTGACTTTC. Translated, it gives CASSSGRGISGANVLTF.

This clonotype was counted many times. J is TRBJ1-2 and V is TRBV6-2 or TRBV6-3, with 9 positions matching TRBD1. The junction had 9 bases not matched to a gene; V was cut back by 0 bases and J by 4 bases. The CDR3 covers 17 residues. Germline V gives CDR1 MNHEY, CDR2 SVGEGT. CDR3 in amino acids: CASSYSSQGAESYGYTF. Here the CDR3 DNA reads TGTGCCAGCAGTTACTCATCACAGGGGGCCGAGAGCTATGGCTACACCTTC.

CDR3 in amino acids: CASSSHRAGELFF. CDR3 in DNA: TGTGCCAGCAGCTCCCACCGGGCCGGGGAGCTGTTTTTT. The chain joins TRBV5-6 to TRBJ2-2; D gene unclear. V lost 3 bases, J lost 6 bases, and 9 bases lay in between. The length of the CDR3 is 13 residues. Germline values: CDR1 SGHDT, CDR2 YYEEEE. The complete variable domain, with remaining parts taken from reference TRBV5-6 and TRBJ2-2, reads DAGVTQSPTHLIKTRGQQVTLRCSPKSGHDTVSWYQQALGQGPQFIFQYYEEEERQRGNFPDRFSGHQFPNYSSELNVNALLLGDSALYLCASSSHRAGELFFGEGSRLTVL.

The chain joins TRBV5-8 to TRBJ2-4, with 9 bases matching TRBD2. J lost 0 bases, V lost 0 bases, and 7 bases had no gene match. This CDR3 comprises 18 residues. CDR1 is SGHTS and CDR2 is YDEGEE in the germline V gene. The CDR3 loop is CASSLVASGILAKNIQYF. The CDR3 DNA follows: TGTGCCAGCAGCTTGGTGGCTAGCGGGATATTAGCCAAAAACATTCAGTACTTC. The full variable domain, its missing parts supplied by reference TRBV5-8 and TRBJ2-4, is EAGVTQSPTHLIKTRGQQATLRCSPISGHTSVYWYQQALGLGLQFLLWYDEGEERNRGNFPPRFSGRQFPNYSSELNVNALELEDSALYLCASSLVASGILAKNIQYFGAGTRLSVL.

This clonotype has just a few counts. The CDR3 region has the DNA TGTGCCAGCAGTGATTTCCTCCGGGACAGGGCAAATCAGCCCCAGCATTTT. Its protein is CASSDFLRDRANQPQHF. The chain joins TRBV6-1 to TRBJ1-5; 9 bases map to TRBD1. This CDR3 has 17 amino acids. The V segment lost 3 bases and the J segment 4 bases; nucleotides outside the gene matches: 10. CDR1 MNHNS and CDR2 SASEGT come from the germline V gene.

The CDR3 region is CASSPLGATNEKLFF. The DNA of the CDR3 is TGTGCCAGCAGCCCCTTGGGGGCAACTAATGAAAAACTGTTTTTT. The V call is TRBV7-9, the J call TRBJ1-4; D perhaps matches TRBD1 (5 bases). The CDR3 has 15 amino acids. Germline loops: CDR1 SEHNR, CDR2 FQNEAQ (reference sequence). V shed 5 bases and J shed 0 bases, with 10 bases lying between them. Supplemented by reference TRBV7-9 and TRBJ1-4, the full variable domain reads DTGVSQNPRHKITKRGQNVTFRCDPISEHNRLYWYRQTLGQGPEFLTYFQNEAQLEKSRLLSDRFSAERPKGSFSTLEIQRTEQGDSAMYLCASSPLGATNEKLFFGSGTQLSVL.

The table lists this clonotype with a few counts. The chain employs TRBV6-5 and TRBJ1-1; 8 bases agree with TRBD1. The CDR3 is 15 amino acids. V shed 0 bases, J shed 4 bases, and the junction held 4 bases outside the gene matches. The germline V gene encodes CDR1 MNHEY and CDR2 SVGAGI. As DNA, the CDR3 is TGTGCCAGCAGTTACTCCCAGACAGGGGTCACTGAAGCTTTCTTT. This encodes CASSYSQTGVTEAFF.

In its sample, this clonotype was seen many times. The chain joins TRBV29-1 to TRBJ2-5, with 9 positions matching TRBD1. Germline trimming cut 6 bases from V and 4 bases from J; bases unmatched to any gene: 6. The CDR3 extends over 13 amino acids. The germline V gene has CDR1 SQVTM and CDR2 ANQGSEA. CDR3 nucleotides: TGCAGCGTAGTACAGGGGGCGGGAGAGACCCAGTACTTC. As protein: CSVVQGAGETQYF.

This clonotype has just one count. The chain joins TRBV2 to TRBJ1-3, with D unresolved. Germline values: CDR1 SNHLY, CDR2 FYNNEI. The length of the CDR3 is 12 residues. Trimming took off 8 bases at V and 4 bases at J, with 9 bases between the two ends. The DNA for the CDR3 is TGTGCCAGCGGAGGAACGGGAAACACCATATATTTT. Its translation is CASGGTGNTIYF.

This clonotype was picked up many times. This chain uses TRBV6-1 with TRBJ1-2, with D unresolved. Germline V gene sequence: CDR1 MNHNS, CDR2 SASEGT. V gave up 7 bases and J gave up 5 bases, with 14 bases separating them. The CDR3 covers 13 residues. In nucleotides, the CDR3 is TGTGCCAGCAACGGCGGAACAGAATATGGCTACACCTTC. It codes for CASNGGTEYGYTF.

This clonotype was observed at least ten times. This chain connects TRBV2 to TRBJ2-5, with a possible D match to TRBD1 (6 bases). Trimming stripped 4 bases from V and 5 bases from J, with 17 bases between. Germline V lookup: CDR1 SNHLY, CDR2 FYNNEI. This CDR3 is built from 15 residues. The CDR3 sequence is CASSAGPGVRETQYF. The CDR3 DNA reads TGTGCCAGCAGTGCGGGTCCAGGGGTGAGGGAGACCCAGTACTTC.

With regard to this clonotype: A read error may explain this, as a much larger clone is one base away. The chain uses TRBV6-5 and TRBJ1-4, with D maybe TRBD1 (5 bases). Per germline, CDR1 MNHEY and CDR2 SVGAGI. The CDR3 has 14 amino acids. The CDR3 reads CAGSYSGANEKLFF. CDR3 in DNA: TGTGCCGGCAGTTACTCCGGGGCGAATGAAAAACTGTTTTTT.

This clonotype was counted many times. The CDR3 DNA reads as TGTGCCAGCAGCTTCTGGACAGGCTATGGCTACACCTTC. Translated: CASSFWTGYGYTF. V is TRBV7-2 and J is TRBJ1-2; 7 bases line up with TRBD1. J gave up 4 bases and V 3 bases, and 2 bases lay outside the gene matches. The CDR3 extends over 13 amino acids. In germline, CDR1 is SGHTA, CDR2 FQGNSA.

This clonotype was detected a few times. V is TRBV6-1 and J is TRBJ1-6; weak D call: TRBD1 (5 bases). The CDR3 is made up of 15 amino acids. CDR1 is MNHNS and CDR2 is SASEGT in the germline V gene. Trimming took 7 bases from V and 9 from J, leaving 19 bases between them. The CDR3 protein is CASIWFRTSSSPLHF. Written as DNA, the CDR3 is TGTGCCAGCATATGGTTTCGGACATCCAGTTCACCCCTCCACTTT.

V and J are TRBV4-1 and TRBJ1-2; 7 positions agree with TRBD1. Trimming cost V 2 bases and J 3 bases; bases outside gene matches: 6. This CDR3 is built from 15 residues. CDR1 and CDR2 (germline): MGHRA, YSYEKL. The CDR3 loop reads CASSQPGTAHYGYTF. The CDR3 DNA reads as TGCGCCAGCAGCCAACCCGGGACAGCGCACTATGGCTACACCTTC.

This clonotype was counted only a few times. The gene calls are TRBV27 and TRBJ1-1; D is possibly TRBD1 (6 bases). CDR3 length equals 14 residues. From germline, CDR1 is MNHEY and CDR2 SMNVEV (reference sequence). The V end lost 6 bases, the J end lost 4 bases, and 15 bases lay between the germline ends. DNA for the CDR3: TGTGCCAGCAGGCGCATGGGAGGGGGCACTGAAGCTTTCTTT. Translation gives CASRRMGGGTEAFF.

This clonotype was found a few times. The chain links TRBV5-4 to TRBJ1-1, with D unresolved. CDR3 size: 15 residues. The germline V gene encodes CDR1 SGHNT and CDR2 YYREEE (reference sequence). V dropped 0 bases and J dropped 2 bases, with 11 bases sitting between them. The CDR3: CASSLDSQVNTEAFF. The CDR3 nucleotides are TGTGCCAGCAGCTTGGATTCTCAGGTAAACACTGAAGCTTTCTTT.

This clonotype was seen a few times. The rearrangement joins TRBV5-1 to TRBJ2-7; tentative D call: TRBD2 (6 bases). With 0 bases removed from V and 4 bases from J, the gap between germline ends came to 17 bases. Per germline, CDR1 SGHRS and CDR2 YFSETQ. This CDR3 spans 16 amino acids. The CDR3 spells CASSLAGLLAGYEQYF. For the CDR3, the DNA is TGCGCCAGCAGCTTGGCCGGACTACTTGCGGGATACGAGCAGTACTTC.

This clonotype has a count of ten or more. The rearrangement links TRBV12-3 or TRBV12-4 to TRBJ2-5; 10 bases fit TRBD1. Unmatched junction bases numbered 16, after V lost 7 bases and J lost 5 bases. CDR3 length equals 17 residues. CDR3 protein: CASNHLPGQGKWETQYF. The CDR3 DNA follows: TGTGCCAGCAATCATCTGCCGGGACAGGGGAAGTGGGAGACCCAGTACTTC.

The rearrangement links TRBV15 to TRBJ1-2; 7 positions match TRBD1. CDR3 length: 16 residues. Germline values: CDR1 LNHNV, CDR2 YYDKDF (reference sequence). V dropped 3 bases and J dropped 4; count of bases not matched to a gene: 11. CDR3 sequence (DNA): TGTGCCACCAGCAGTTTCACAGGGGAGGGTGGCTATGGCTACACCTTC. Encoded protein: CATSSFTGEGGYGYTF.

This clonotype was detected ten times or more. The chain combines TRBV6-1 with TRBJ1-4; a possible D gene is TRBD1 (5 bases). CDR1 MNHNS and CDR2 SASEGT come from the germline V gene. V gave up 3 bases and J gave up 6 bases, with 17 bases separating them. The CDR3 length is 16 residues. The chain's CDR3 is CASSDGPGLEDEKLFF. Written as DNA, the CDR3 is TGTGCCAGCAGTGACGGTCCAGGGCTGGAAGATGAAAAACTGTTTTTT.